This TCR beta chain is from a study of OX40 agonist ivuxolimab in advanced cancers. Study background: Hepatocellular carcinoma, melanoma, renal cell or head and neck cancer was diagnosed in the dose-escalation patients. Three partial responders included one hepatocellular carcinoma patient and two cutaneous melanoma patients.

Sequencing was performed with immunoSEQ multiplex PCR; in TCRdb, only in-frame clones are kept and a portion is missing. The sample holds over 15,000 clones, about three quarters seen once. General study findings and limits: Averaged across samples, CD8+ T cells carried more expanded clones than CD4+ did. Clonal expansion from baseline to week 6 occurred in both CD4+ and CD8+ T cells.

The CDR3 covers 15 residues. V lost 2 bases, J lost 2 bases, and 12 bases lay in between. From germline, CDR1 is LNHDA and CDR2 SQIVND (reference sequence). Comment on this clone: The target antigen is unknown.

The clonotype was recovered from an adult with an advanced solid tumor such as melanoma, head and neck, liver or kidney cancer. Sequencing was performed on CD4+ or CD8+ T cells sorted from blood, taken in a trial of the OX40 agonist ivuxolimab. The genes are TRBV19 and TRBJ1-2; TRBD1 might be the D (5 bases). CDR3 nucleotide sequence: TGTGCCAGTAGTATAAAAAGGGACGGCAACTATGGCTACACCTTC. This encodes CASSIKRDGNYGYTF.